Detailed here is one TCR beta chain. The sample is drawn from a study of blood T cell repertoires in COVID-19. Study in general: Some COVID-19 samples were acute and others convalescent; all came from the United States, Italy and Spain. PBMCs, B-cell-depleted T cells, or T cells provided the cDNA or gDNA that made up the material.

The CDR3 covers 15 residues. Germline V gives CDR1 LGHNA, CDR2 YNFKEQ. Trimming cost V 2 bases and J 3 bases; bases outside gene matches: 6. Per the original data handling: By means of reference gene primer amplification, nucleated cell counts were estimated. The assay was immunoSEQ multiplex PCR, and TCRdb's table has in-frame clones only and misses some. D and trimming come from the DNA, and the V and J calls and clone size come from that table. The table records approximately 160,000 clones, roughly four fifths of them present only once. This chain joins TRBV4-2 and TRBJ1-1, with TRBD1 matching over 7 bases. The sequence was collected from a woman aged 80 or over with acute or convalescent COVID-19. The sequencing input was peripheral blood. CDR3 protein: CASSQPDRVDTEAFF. The DNA for the CDR3 is TGTGCCAGCAGCCAACCCGACAGGGTGGACACTGAAGCTTTCTTT.